Listed here are 22 T cell receptor beta chains from one sample, sequenced in a study of shared clonotypes between healthy human individuals. Generated by immunoSEQ multiplex PCR, the TCRdb table keeps only in-frame clones and is missing some. Of 650,000 to 700,000 clones detected, roughly 88% appear once; the ten largest clones hold 30% to 40%. Source material: memory CD8+ T cells from PBMCs. The subset denotes: CD45RO+ cells pooled with CCR7-negative TemRA cells. The receptors originated from a man younger than 35 in good health. Some clones in this sample may be carry-over from other donors' samples.

This chain joins TRBV6-5 and TRBJ1-3; perhaps TRBD1 as D (6 bases). The CDR3 is 14 residues long. Germline V gives CDR1 MNHEY, CDR2 SVGAGI. Trimming pared 5 bases from V and 3 bases from J, leaving 11 bases between. DNA for the CDR3: TGTGCCAGCAGTCAGGGGCCGGATGGAAACACCATATATTTT. It specifies CASSQGPDGNTIYF.

The chain links TRBV19 to TRBJ1-1; D gene ambiguous. The CDR3 runs 14 residues. Germline CDR1 and CDR2: LNHDA and SQIVND (reference sequence). Deletions cut 1 base from V and 1 base from J, with 7 bases between. The CDR3 spells CASSIVRPNTEAFF. The CDR3 DNA follows: TGTGCCAGTAGTATAGTCCGACCGAACACTGAAGCTTTCTTT.

V and J are TRBV5-1 and TRBJ1-1, with D tentatively TRBD1 (6 bases). V lost 0 bases and J 7 bases, leaving 10 bases between the germline ends. Looked up from germline, CDR1 is SGHRS and CDR2 is YFSETQ. The CDR3 consists of 13 residues. The CDR3 sequence is CASSLATGYEAFF. CDR3 sequence (DNA): TGCGCCAGCAGCTTGGCTACAGGGTATGAAGCTTTCTTT.

The rearrangement joins TRBV5-1 to TRBJ2-7, with D possibly TRBD2 on 5 matching bases. The CDR3 is made up of 15 amino acids. Germline CDR1 SGHRS, CDR2 YFSETQ. Trimming stripped 4 bases from V and 3 bases from J, with 17 bases between. The CDR3 is CASSAANGSNYEQYF. The CDR3 coding sequence is TGCGCCAGCAGCGCCGCCAATGGGAGTAACTACGAGCAGTACTTC.

This clone was observed a single time. The sample has other DNA sequences that encode this CDR3 too. J is TRBJ1-2 and V is TRBV7-9; D is perhaps TRBD1 (5 bases). Germline V lookup: CDR1 SEHNR, CDR2 FQNEAQ (reference sequence). This CDR3 contains 14 residues. The V gene lost 1 base and the J gene lost 5 bases, with 11 bases spanning the gap. This CDR3 reads CASSLGQGGYGYTF. The CDR3 bases are TGTGCCAGCAGCTTAGGGCAGGGAGGATATGGCTACACCTTC. Combining the CDR3 with reference TRBV7-9 and TRBJ1-2 gives the whole variable domain DTGVSQNPRHKITKRGQNVTFRCDPISEHNRLYWYRQTLGQGPEFLTYFQNEAQLEKSRLLSDRFSAERPKGSFSTLEIQRTEQGDSAMYLCASSLGQGGYGYTFGSGTRLTVV.

This clone was counted only a few times. This sequence joins TRBV19 and TRBJ1-1, with D perhaps matching TRBD1 (5 bases). The CDR3 has 13 residues. Germline loops: CDR1 LNHDA, CDR2 SQIVND (reference sequence). V lost 7 bases to trimming and J lost 3 bases, with 12 bases between them. CDR3 bases: TGTGCCAGTATGGCAGGGTACGACACTGAAGCTTTCTTT. It is translated as CASMAGYDTEAFF.

The chain employs TRBV6-6 and TRBJ2-5, with D possibly matching TRBD2 (5 bases). The CDR3 covers 14 residues. V was clipped by 1 base and J by 5 bases, with 11 bases between them. Germline CDR1 is MNHNY and CDR2 is SVGAGI (reference sequence). The CDR3 protein is CASSYFEGRETQYF. CDR3 DNA sequence: TGTGCCAGCAGTTACTTCGAGGGCCGCGAGACCCAGTACTTC.

The chain has TRBV5-1 and TRBJ2-7, with D tentatively TRBD1 (5 bases). V was clipped by 2 bases and J by 4 bases, with 13 bases between them. Germline V gene data show CDR1 as SGHRS and CDR2 as YFSETQ. This CDR3 spans 14 amino acids. CDR3 sequence: CASSFDGREYEQYF. The CDR3 nucleotides are TGCGCCAGCAGCTTCGATGGCAGGGAATACGAGCAGTACTTC.

The rearrangement joins TRBV5-1 to TRBJ1-1; 8 nucleotides agree with TRBD1. The germline gives CDR1 SGHRS, CDR2 YFSETQ. With 2 bases clipped from V and 1 base from J, the junction kept 1 base outside the gene matches. The CDR3 contains 14 residues. CDR3 sequence: CASSFGQGNTEAFF. CDR3 DNA sequence: TGCGCCAGCAGCTTCGGACAGGGGAACACTGAAGCTTTCTTT.

V usage is TRBV11-2 and J usage is TRBJ2-1; 8 nucleotides agree with TRBD2. Germline trimming cut 5 bases from V and 4 bases from J; bases unmatched to any gene: 13. The germline V gene encodes CDR1 SGHAT and CDR2 FQNNGV. The CDR3 extends over 17 amino acids. The CDR3 is CASSRGLARGGYNEQFF. CDR3 in DNA: TGTGCCAGCAGCCGAGGACTAGCCAGGGGAGGTTACAATGAGCAGTTCTTC.

The chain joins TRBV27 to TRBJ2-5; 7 bases are shared with TRBD2. This CDR3 spans 14 amino acids. The germline CDR1 and CDR2 sequences are MNHEY and SMNVEV (reference sequence). Trimming cost V 7 bases and J 1 base; bases outside gene matches: 6. CDR3 sequence: CASNGAGSQETQYF. The CDR3, as DNA: TGTGCCAGCAACGGAGCGGGATCCCAAGAGACCCAGTACTTC.

The gene calls are TRBV28 and TRBJ2-7; D may be TRBD2 (6 bases). The CDR3 consists of 15 residues. V gave up 8 bases and J gave up 0 bases, with 17 bases separating them. CDR1 and CDR2 from the germline V gene are MDHEN and SYDVKM. The CDR3 DNA is TGTGCCAGCTCATTTGGGGACTCGAGCTCCTACGAGCAGTACTTC. Its translation: CASSFGDSSSYEQYF.

This chain joins TRBV27 and TRBJ2-3, with 8 bases aligning to TRBD2. The V segment lost 2 bases and the J segment 2 bases; nucleotides outside the gene matches: 3. This CDR3 has 15 amino acids. CDR1 is MNHEY and CDR2 is SMNVEV in the germline V gene (reference sequence). The CDR3 loop reads CASSLALAATDTQYF. In nucleotides, the CDR3 is TGTGCCAGCAGTTTAGCACTAGCGGCCACAGATACGCAGTATTTT.

This clone was counted ten times or more. This chain connects TRBV28 to TRBJ2-7; tentatively, D is TRBD1 (5 bases). Germline V lookup: CDR1 MDHEN, CDR2 SYDVKM. The CDR3 has 15 amino acids. The ends were cut back, 5 bases at V and 2 bases at J, with 16 bases in the middle. This chain's CDR3 is CASSPLPDSPYEQYF. The CDR3 coding sequence is TGTGCCAGCAGTCCCCTCCCCGACAGTCCCTACGAGCAGTACTTC. Full variable domain (missing parts from reference TRBV28 and TRBJ2-7): DVKVTQSSRYLVKRTGEKVFLECVQDMDHENMFWYRQDPGLGLRLIYFSYDVKMKEKGDIPEGYSVSREKKERFSLILESASTNQTSMYLCASSPLPDSPYEQYFGPGTRLTVT.

Points on this clone: Other DNA sequences of this sample code for an identical CDR3. The CDR3 here is CASSVGGNYEQYF. As DNA, the CDR3 is TGTGCCAGCAGCGTAGGCGGAAACTACGAGCAGTACTTC. The V gene is TRBV9, the J gene TRBJ2-7; D not certain. Germline V lookup: CDR1 SGDLS, CDR2 YYNGEE. The ends were cut back, 0 bases at V and 3 bases at J, with 7 bases in the middle. This CDR3 is 13 amino acids long.

The gene calls are TRBV6-5 and TRBJ1-1; D perhaps matches TRBD1 (5 bases). Trimming left V 6 bases short and J 0 bases short, with 14 bases between. Germline lookup yields CDR1 MNHEY and CDR2 SVGAGI. The CDR3 has 15 amino acids. The CDR3 sequence is CASSDRDGLNTEAFF. CDR3 DNA sequence: TGTGCCAGCAGCGACCGGGACGGATTGAACACTGAAGCTTTCTTT.

The rearrangement uses TRBV6-1 and TRBJ2-7; D is unclear. The CDR3 runs to 14 residues. V was clipped by 0 bases and J by 6 bases, with 12 bases between them. The germline gives CDR1 MNHNS, CDR2 SASEGT. CDR3 in DNA: TGTGCCAGCAGTGAAGCGGTAATGACGGGCGAGCAGTACTTC. This gives the protein CASSEAVMTGEQYF.

The chain has TRBV11-2 and TRBJ2-7; D is uncertain. The CDR3 totals 14 residues. Trimming took off 0 bases at V and 0 bases at J, with 6 bases between the two ends. CDR1 is SGHAT and CDR2 is FQNNGV in the germline V gene. CDR3 amino acids: CASSLDPPSYEQYF. The CDR3 DNA follows: TGTGCCAGCAGCTTAGATCCACCCTCCTACGAGCAGTACTTC.

The V call is TRBV4-1, the J call TRBJ1-2, with D possibly TRBD1 on 5 matching bases. Per germline, CDR1 MGHRA and CDR2 YSYEKL. V was shortened by 1 base and J by 8 bases, with 20 bases between the two germline ends. This CDR3 spans 16 amino acids. CDR3 residues: CASSQVSVRAFDGYTF. CDR3 nucleotide sequence: TGCGCCAGCAGCCAAGTGTCGGTCAGGGCGTTTGACGGCTACACCTTC.

V is TRBV4-1 and J is TRBJ1-5; 11 bases map to TRBD1. This CDR3 contains 15 residues. V lost 0 bases to trimming and J lost 7 bases; unmatched junction nucleotides: 2. Germline values: CDR1 MGHRA, CDR2 YSYEKL. The CDR3 is CASSQDRTGGQPQHF. DNA for the CDR3: TGCGCCAGCAGCCAAGATCGGACAGGGGGCCAGCCCCAGCATTTT.

Worth noting for this clone: At one end the junction does not follow the germline gene, possibly because of a read error. The chain carries TRBV5-4 and TRBJ1-5, with D possibly TRBD1 on 5 matching bases. The CDR3 consists of 15 residues. The germline V gene has CDR1 SGHNT and CDR2 YYREEE (reference sequence). The CDR3 coding sequence is TGCGCCAGCAGCCTTTCACGGGACTCTTATCAGCCCCAGCATTTT. It is translated as CASSLSRDSYQPQHF.

This chain uses TRBV28 with TRBJ1-2; 7 bases are shared with TRBD1. V lost 3 bases, J lost 5 bases, and 12 bases stayed unmatched. CDR3 size: 16 residues. In germline, CDR1 is MDHEN, CDR2 SYDVKM. The CDR3 is CASSFFFRGATYGYTF. The CDR3 coding sequence is TGTGCCAGCAGTTTTTTTTTCAGGGGGGCGACGTATGGCTACACCTTC.